The source of this T cell receptor (beta chain) is a study of kidney transplant recipient with SARS-CoV-2 infection (dated by TCRdb to the early 2020s). This sample's time point label indicates: pre-pandemic baseline sample and day 111 after first positive SARS-CoV-2 test. CDR1 and CDR2, per the germline V gene, are MDHEN and SYDVKM. Spanning cysteine to phenylalanine, the CDR3 consists of 17 amino acids. Solely the CDR3 DNA is kept, with 51 bases framed from the first base. Unmatched junction bases come to 20, with V trimmed by 6 bases and J by 8 bases. Sequencing instrument: Illumina MiSeq. Profiling of the peripheral T cell repertoire was carried out for human TCRbeta genes. In the authors' own workflow: Differential clonotype abundance was tested with beta-binomial modelling to account for variability over time. Expanded clonotypes were screened against the ImmuneCODE reference database of SARS-CoV-2-associated TCRs and mapped to viral genome regions. Additional repertoire analyses were carried out for TRBV gene usage, CDR3 length, CDR3 amino acid overlap between time points, clonotype abundance distributions and Jaccard similarity. Starting from the raw public reads, TCRdb applied fastp trimming at Q25, assembled clones with MiXCR and retained in-frame beta chains. Every CDR3 protein is listed once, alongside the most common genes and DNA of its rows. The V and J calls reflect TCRdb's pipeline rather than the authors' work. The sample table contains fewer than 250,000 distinct CDR3 sequences; only one count was recorded for 25% to 30% of them. Roughly 7% of the sample is held by the ten biggest clonotypes.

This clonotype was seen repeatedly, ten times or more. It lacks a known antigen. No base-level quality is on record; no much larger clone is a single base apart. Sequenced material: a blood sample, taken at baseline and on roughly day 120 from a kidney transplant recipient. This receptor was taken from a young adult male patient who had COVID-19 and was a kidney transplant recipient. The graft donor may be the source of some T cells after a transplant. The sequence is built from TRBV28 and TRBJ1-2, with 8 junctional bases fitting TRBD1. CDR3 sequence: CASRGTRGPGRRVGYTF. The nucleotide sequence is TGTGCCAGCAGGGGAACCAGGGGGCCTGGGCGCAGGGTGGGCTACACCTTC.